The 20 T cell receptor beta chains in this list originate from one sample, sequenced in a study of T cell changes during pregnancy in multiple sclerosis. Measured with immunoSEQ multiplex PCR; TCRdb has only the in-frame clones, and not every one. The sample shows under 55,000 clones, roughly 93% of them seen only once. This specimen consisted of peripheral blood, obtained in the second trimester of pregnancy. Receptor source: a female donor with multiple sclerosis, enrolled in a pregnancy study.

V is TRBV19 and J is TRBJ1-2; D may be TRBD1 (6 bases). The V and J ends lost 5 bases and 3 bases respectively, with 25 bases between them. CDR3 length: 18 amino acids. Germline loops: CDR1 LNHDA, CDR2 SQIVND (reference sequence). As DNA, the CDR3 is TGTGCCAGTAGTGTCGGACAGCGGACGAGGAGATGGGACTATGGCTACACCTTC. It codes for CASSVGQRTRRWDYGYTF.

This chain connects TRBV4-2 to TRBJ2-3; 8 bases fit TRBD2. The length of the CDR3 is 17 residues. V was clipped by 4 bases and J by 3 bases; unmatched bases: 12. Germline lookup yields CDR1 LGHNA and CDR2 YNFKEQ. The DNA for the CDR3 is TGTGCCAGCAGCCTCCCCCCAGCCAGCGGGAGAACAGATACGCAGTATTTT. Its protein is CASSLPPASGRTDTQYF.

This chain uses TRBV28 with TRBJ2-5, with a tentative D call TRBD2 (7 bases). The V gene lost 4 bases and the J gene lost 4 bases, with 19 bases spanning the gap. The CDR3 sequence is 16 residues long. CDR1 and CDR2 from the germline V gene are MDHEN and SYDVKM. In nucleotides, the CDR3 is TGTGCCAGCAGTTCCCCCTTGGGGGAGGGGGGAGAGACCCAGTACTTC. Translation gives CASSSPLGEGGETQYF.

This clone was seen once. The V and J genes are TRBV4-1 and TRBJ1-5, with unresolved D. The germline V gene has CDR1 MGHRA and CDR2 YSYEKL. V was cut by 0 bases and J by 7 bases, with 16 bases left in between. CDR3 length: 16 amino acids. The CDR3 here is CASSQDGSGLGQPQHF. The CDR3, as DNA: TGCGCCAGCAGCCAAGATGGATCTGGGCTTGGACAGCCCCAGCATTTT.

The chain couples TRBV5-1 to TRBJ2-5; a possible D gene is TRBD1 (6 bases). Germline lookup yields CDR1 SGHRS and CDR2 YFSETQ. V dropped 3 bases and J dropped 2 bases, with 14 bases sitting between them. The CDR3 runs to 15 residues. CDR3 bases: TGCGCCAGCAGCTCCGCTACCGGACAGCAAGAGACCCAGTACTTC. This sequence encodes CASSSATGQQETQYF.

This chain uses TRBV10-1 with TRBJ2-3; a weak D match, TRBD2 (6 bases). This CDR3 region has 9 residues. Germline V lookup: CDR1 WNHNN, CDR2 SYGVQD (reference sequence). The V end was cut by 9 bases, the J end by 14 bases, with 12 bases between. The CDR3 region is CARRGGLYF. The CDR3 nucleotides are TGCGCCAGGAGAGGAGGGCTGTATTTT.

The V call is TRBV18, the J call TRBJ2-7; TRBD2 aligns across 9 bases. The CDR3 is 15 amino acids. J lost 5 bases, V lost 6 bases, and 11 bases had no gene match. From germline, CDR1 is KGHSH and CDR2 LQKENI. In nucleotides, the CDR3 is TGTGCCAGCTCCCGGGGTAGCGGGAGTCTCCACGAGCAGTACTTC. Translation gives CASSRGSGSLHEQYF.

V usage is TRBV5-1 and J usage is TRBJ2-5; unclear D gene. The CDR3 sequence is 13 residues long. Per the germline V gene, CDR1 is SGHRS and CDR2 is YFSETQ. Deletions cut 1 base from V and 5 bases from J, with 9 bases between. As DNA, the CDR3 is TGCGCCAGCAGCTTGTGGGTGGGCGAGACCCAGTACTTC. Translation gives CASSLWVGETQYF.

This chain joins TRBV6-6 and TRBJ1-3; D gene unclear. V was pared by 11 bases and J by 0 bases, with 5 bases between. This CDR3 region has 11 residues. Germline V lookup: CDR1 MNHNY, CDR2 SVGAGI (reference sequence). CDR3 protein: CAVFSGNTIYF. The DNA of the CDR3 is TGTGCCGTCTTCTCTGGAAACACCATATATTTT.

The chain is built from TRBV10-3 and TRBJ2-1; 11 nucleotides line up with TRBD2. Trimming at V came to 3 bases and at J to 10 bases, leaving 2 bases not matched to a gene. This CDR3 has 13 amino acids. Per the germline V gene, CDR1 is ENHRY and CDR2 is SYGVKD. The CDR3: CAISDSGRGEQFF. DNA of the CDR3: TGTGCCATCAGTGATAGCGGGAGGGGCGAGCAGTTCTTC.

The chain links TRBV7-2 to TRBJ2-1; D is uncertain. The CDR3 covers 17 residues. The germline V and J ends were trimmed by 1 base and 0 bases, with 13 bases remaining between them. Germline CDR1 is SGHTA and CDR2 is FQGNSA. Here the CDR3 DNA reads TGTGCCAGCAGCTTAGGGGCACCTATTAGCTCCTACAATGAGCAGTTCTTC. Translated, it gives CASSLGAPISSYNEQFF.

The chain couples TRBV4-1 to TRBJ2-7, with 7 bases fitting TRBD2. Trimming at V came to 3 bases and at J to 7 bases, leaving 15 bases not matched to a gene. The V gene's germline CDR1 is MGHRA and CDR2 YSYEKL. CDR3 length equals 16 residues. CDR3 residues: CASSQTAGEPLPEQYF. CDR3 bases: TGCGCCAGCAGCCAGACCGCGGGAGAGCCTCTCCCAGAGCAGTACTTC.

The V gene is TRBV4-3, the J gene TRBJ1-1; tentatively, D is TRBD1 (5 bases). CDR3 length: 16 residues. Trimming removed 0 bases at V and 3 bases at J, with 14 bases between. The germline gives CDR1 LGHNA, CDR2 YSLEER. The CDR3 loop reads CASSQDPWSGDTEAFF. In nucleotides, the CDR3 is TGCGCCAGCAGCCAAGACCCCTGGTCGGGGGACACTGAAGCTTTCTTT.

The chain links TRBV5-5 to TRBJ2-7; 7 bases are shared with TRBD2. Germline trimming cut 0 bases from V and 0 bases from J; bases unmatched to any gene: 9. CDR1 SGHKS and CDR2 YYEKEE come from the germline V gene (reference sequence). The CDR3 totals 17 residues. Here the CDR3 DNA reads TGTGCCAGCAGCTTGGCCGAGGGGCGGGGGTACTCCTACGAGCAGTACTTC. Amino acid sequence: CASSLAEGRGYSYEQYF.

This chain links TRBV2 with TRBJ1-1, with unresolved D. The V and J ends lost 10 bases and 0 bases respectively, with 21 bases between them. The germline CDR1 and CDR2 sequences are SNHLY and FYNNEI. This CDR3 comprises 16 residues. CDR3 DNA sequence: TGTGCCATCTGGGAGAAGTCAAAGGCGATGAACACTGAAGCTTTCTTT. Translated, it gives CAIWEKSKAMNTEAFF.

The J gene is TRBJ2-3, the V gene TRBV12-5; possibly TRBD1 for D (5 bases). Trimming removed 7 bases at V and 5 bases at J, with 19 bases between. This CDR3 is 15 amino acids long. Per the germline V gene, CDR1 is LGHNT and CDR2 is FRNRAP. As DNA, the CDR3 is TGTGCTAGTGCCCCCGTTGTGGGGCGTTTAGATACGCAGTATTTT. It codes for CASAPVVGRLDTQYF.

This rearrangement joins TRBV4-3 to TRBJ2-2; D might be TRBD1 (6 bases). V was clipped by 0 bases and J by 0 bases, with 11 bases between them. Germline V lookup: CDR1 LGHNA, CDR2 YSLEER. The CDR3 extends over 17 amino acids. The CDR3 coding sequence is TGCGCCAGCAGCCAAGATCGGGGACACACGAACACCGGGGAGCTGTTTTTT. Translated, it gives CASSQDRGHTNTGELFF.

The sample holds one count of this clone. This chain links TRBV11-2 with TRBJ2-7, with 8 nucleotides matching TRBD1. Trimming took 4 bases from V and 3 from J; bases not matched to a gene: 2. The length of the CDR3 is 13 residues. Looked up from germline, CDR1 is SGHAT and CDR2 is FQNNGV. CDR3 DNA sequence: TGTGCCAGCAGCTCCGGGACAGGCTACGAGCAGTACTTC. Its translation: CASSSGTGYEQYF.

The chain joins TRBV27 to TRBJ1-3, with a tentative D call TRBD1 (5 bases). This CDR3 has 12 amino acids. CDR1 and CDR2 (germline): MNHEY, SMNVEV (reference sequence). V shed 6 bases and J shed 11 bases, with 14 bases lying between them. CDR3 sequence: CASSSVGGSIYF. The DNA for the CDR3 is TGTGCCAGCAGCTCCGTGGGGGGGTCCATATATTTT.

In DNA, the CDR3 is TGCGCCAGCAGCCAAGATTTAGGCGGGAGCGCAGATACGCAGTATTTT. It specifies CASSQDLGGSADTQYF. The chain links TRBV4-3 to TRBJ2-3, with 7 bases lining up with TRBD2. Germline CDR1 is LGHNA and CDR2 is YSLEER. This CDR3 has 16 amino acids. V lost 0 bases, J lost 4 bases, and 7 bases stayed unmatched.